This passage covers 7 T cell receptor beta chains from one sample sequenced in a study of T cells expressing NK-cell markers. TCRdb reprocessed the 5' RACE reads and keeps a single row for each CDR3 protein, giving no DNA. The sample includes approximately 550,000 distinct CDR3 sequences. The material sequenced was blood T cells: a sorted CD56 or NKG2C T cell subset, CD4+ or CD8+ T cells, or bulk PBMC T cells (not recorded which). These receptors were collected from a man aged 18 to 29 in good health.

The CDR3 sequence: CSASGLAGAKGDTQYF. The chain carries TRBV20-1 and TRBJ2-3; TCRdb's D call, TRBD2, is unchecked because there is no DNA. There are 16 residues in the CDR3. The germline V gene encodes CDR1 DFQATT and CDR2 SNEGSKA (reference sequence).

This chain links TRBV20-1 with TRBJ2-5; TCRdb outputs TRBD1, but without DNA this stays unchecked. CDR3 length: 14 amino acids. Germline CDR1 and CDR2: DFQATT and SNEGSKA (reference sequence). CDR3 loop: CSARETDGPGTQYF.

The chain has TRBV7-2 and TRBJ2-7; no DNA is available, so the TRBD2 call from TCRdb remains unchecked. Germline values: CDR1 SGHTA, CDR2 FQGNSA. The CDR3 consists of 17 residues. The chain's CDR3 is CASSSPPGLAGAYEQYF.

This chain uses TRBV12-3 or TRBV12-4 with TRBJ2-5; TCRdb's D gene call, TRBD2, goes unchecked for lack of DNA. The length of the CDR3 is 13 residues. CDR3 amino acids: CASTPLVGETQYF.

The chain carries TRBV7-9 and TRBJ1-5; the TCRdb call, TRBD1, lacks DNA for checking. The CDR3 runs to 13 residues. Germline CDR1 SEHNR, CDR2 FQNEAQ (reference sequence). The CDR3 region is CASGRNSNQPQHF.

This chain links TRBV15 with TRBJ2-1; TCRdb returns TRBD1, unconfirmable since there is no DNA. This CDR3 contains 13 residues. In germline, CDR1 is LNHNV, CDR2 YYDKDF (reference sequence). CDR3 in amino acids: CATSPGGQARSFF.

This chain joins TRBV4-1 and TRBJ2-3; TCRdb indicates TRBD2, and absent DNA this call remains unverified. Germline lookup yields CDR1 MGHRA and CDR2 YSYEKL. There are 17 residues in the CDR3. CDR3 sequence reads: CASSQSPVTAFTDTQYF.